These 10 T cell receptor beta chains came from one sample sequenced in a study of blood T cell repertoires in COVID-19. Method: immunoSEQ multiplex PCR; TCRdb's copy keeps in-frame clones and lacks some. Of about 120,000 clones listed, 75% to 90% are singletons. Material: peripheral blood. The receptor set was obtained from a woman between 65 and 79 years old with acute or convalescent COVID-19.

This chain uses TRBV6-1 with TRBJ1-4; weak D call: TRBD1 (6 bases). The CDR3 is made up of 14 amino acids. V gave up 8 bases and J gave up 2 bases, with 12 bases separating them. Germline V gene sequence: CDR1 MNHNS, CDR2 SASEGT. This chain's CDR3 is CASRGGGTNEKLFF. In DNA form, the CDR3 reads TGTGCCAGCCGGGGAGGGGGGACTAATGAAAAACTGTTTTTT.

The chain is built from TRBV10-1 and TRBJ1-3; the D gene is possibly TRBD1 (6 bases). The CDR3 is made up of 18 amino acids. The V gene lost 4 bases and the J gene lost 0 bases, with 19 bases spanning the gap. Looked up from germline, CDR1 is WNHNN and CDR2 is SYGVQD (reference sequence). CDR3 residues: CASSGAIPTGNSGNTIYF. CDR3 nucleotide sequence: TGCGCCAGCAGTGGGGCCATACCGACAGGTAACTCTGGAAACACCATATATTTT.

The chain combines TRBV5-1 with TRBJ2-5; D gene unclear. With 0 bases removed from V and 5 bases from J, the gap between germline ends came to 11 bases. Germline V gene sequence: CDR1 SGHRS, CDR2 YFSETQ. This CDR3 region has 14 residues. The CDR3 protein is CASSLGSPRETQYF. In nucleotides, the CDR3 is TGCGCCAGCAGCTTGGGTTCCCCGCGGGAGACCCAGTACTTC.

The chain links TRBV7-3 to TRBJ2-3; 10 positions match TRBD2. Trimming cost V 1 base and J 8 bases; bases outside gene matches: 9. Germline V gene sequence: CDR1 SGHTA, CDR2 FQGTGA. This CDR3 has 16 amino acids. The CDR3 region has the DNA TGTGCCAGCAGCTTAAATCAGCGGGGGGGCTTAGGTACGCAGTATTTT. Protein product: CASSLNQRGGLGTQYF.

The chain combines TRBV6-1 with TRBJ2-1; D unresolved. The ends were cut back, 3 bases at V and 0 bases at J, with 12 bases in the middle. This CDR3 has 16 amino acids. Germline V gene sequence: CDR1 MNHNS, CDR2 SASEGT. The CDR3 loop is CASSEVEFGSYNEQFF. The CDR3 DNA reads as TGTGCCAGCAGTGAGGTGGAGTTTGGCTCCTACAATGAGCAGTTCTTC.

The chain carries TRBV6-5 and TRBJ2-2; D call uncertain. V lost 7 bases and J 0 bases, leaving 9 bases between the germline ends. The CDR3 length is 14 residues. CDR1 and CDR2 (germline): MNHEY, SVGAGI. The DNA for the CDR3 is TGTGCCAGCACTTCCCTACCGAACACCGGGGAGCTGTTTTTT. It yields the protein CASTSLPNTGELFF.

The chain employs TRBV27 and TRBJ1-5; no reliable D call. Trimming took off 3 bases at V and 1 base at J, with 7 bases between the two ends. Per the germline V gene, CDR1 is MNHEY and CDR2 is SMNVEV (reference sequence). The CDR3 length is 14 residues. The chain's CDR3 is CASSLRGSNQPQHF. The DNA of the CDR3 is TGTGCCAGCAGTTTGCGGGGAAGCAATCAGCCCCAGCATTTT.

The chain links TRBV19 to TRBJ1-2; weak D call: TRBD1 (5 bases). Germline CDR1 and CDR2: LNHDA and SQIVND (reference sequence). V lost 8 bases and J lost 0, with 16 bases in between. This CDR3 is 15 amino acids long. The CDR3 bases are TGTGCCAGTTCCCCGAGGACACAGACTAACTATGGCTACACCTTC. Translated, it gives CASSPRTQTNYGYTF.

The V and J genes are TRBV7-2 and TRBJ2-7; D is possibly TRBD1 (6 bases). V shed 0 bases and J shed 4 bases, with 13 bases lying between them. The germline CDR1 and CDR2 sequences are SGHTA and FQGNSA. This CDR3 is 15 amino acids long. CDR3 bases: TGTGCCAGCAGCTTAGCGCGGCAGGGGATTTACGAGCAGTACTTC. Amino acids: CASSLARQGIYEQYF.

In DNA, the CDR3 is TGTGCCAGCAGTCCAAACCCGGACAAGAACACTGAAGCTTTCTTT. Amino acid sequence: CASSPNPDKNTEAFF. This sequence joins TRBV27 and TRBJ1-1, with D possibly being TRBD1 (5 bases). The V and J ends lost 5 bases and 1 base respectively, with 14 bases between them. The CDR3 covers 15 residues. Germline CDR1 and CDR2: MNHEY and SMNVEV (reference sequence).